This record looks at one T cell receptor (beta chain) sequence and its context. Participants, about 18 to 90 years old, spanned 25 or so US areas. Donors in Cohort 3 who had recovered were those with two negative PCRs, healthcare professional clearance, or resolution of their symptoms. After removal of 5 bases from V and 0 bases from J, the junction contained 11 bases not matched to a gene. This CDR3 has 18 residues. Germline V gene lookup returns CDR1 SGHAT and CDR2 FQNNGV. This sample stems from a study of blood T cell repertoires in COVID-19. Study-level background: PBMCs, B-cell-depleted T cells, or T cells were the source of the cDNA or gDNA that made up the material.

The protocol was immunoSEQ multiplex PCR, while the TCRdb copy is restricted to in-frame clones and leaves out a portion. In the table there are 150,000 to 200,000 clones, roughly 87% of which are singletons. The sequenced sample consisted of PBMCs or T cells enriched from blood (not recorded which). The TCR was taken from a woman aged 25 to 39 who had recovered from COVID-19. The chain couples TRBV11-2 to TRBJ2-2; 8 bases fit TRBD2. CDR3 sequence reads: CASSTSGGTLANTGELFF. The DNA of the CDR3 is TGTGCCAGCAGCACAAGCGGGGGTACTCTCGCGAACACCGGGGAGCTGTTTTTT.